The clone carrying this T cell receptor beta chain came up many times. As yet, its antigen is unknown. The sequence runs out 3 residues before the end of the CDR3; the remainder is reconstructed from the germline J gene. V shed 5 bases and J shed 6 bases, with 13 bases lying between them. Germline CDR1 is SGHTA and CDR2 is FQGNSA. The CDR3 extends over 14 amino acids. This sample is drawn from a study of T cell clonality in common variable immunodeficiency. Regarding the study as a whole: Reportedly, TCR beta sequences from common variable immunodeficiency showed fewer deletions and N-nucleotide insertions.

Measured with immunoSEQ multiplex PCR; TCRdb has only the in-frame clones, and not every one. The repertoire consists of under 40,000 clones, none detected only once. The chain carries TRBV7-2 and TRBJ2-2, with D possibly matching TRBD1 (7 bases). The sequencing sample was made of peripheral blood mononuclear cells. The receptor was isolated from a human donor with common variable immunodeficiency. The sequenced part of the CDR3 DNA is TGTGCCAGCAGCACCACCAGGGGGGCCGGGGAG. This gives the protein CASSTTRGAGE. The whole CDR3 protein reads CASSTTRGAGELFF.